The next 28 T cell receptor beta chains were all read from a single sample in a study of T cell responses to AZD1222 COVID-19 vaccine. Data came from immunoSEQ multiplex PCR; TCRdb stores just in-frame clones and leaves some out. The sample comprises roughly 140,000 clones, about nine tenths of which are singletons, and less than 2% rests with the top ten. The sample here was peripheral blood, taken on day 0 of AZD1222 vaccination. These receptors all come from an adult in good health.

This clone appeared once. The V call is TRBV25-1, the J call TRBJ1-1; a weak D match, TRBD1 (6 bases). CDR1 and CDR2 from the germline V gene are MGHDK and SYGVNS. The CDR3 covers 17 residues. The V gene lost 4 bases and the J gene lost 1 base, with 19 bases spanning the gap. DNA for the CDR3: TGTGCCAGCAGTGCTTATGTGGGGGGGGCCCAGAACACTGAAGCTTTCTTT. This gives the protein CASSAYVGGAQNTEAFF.

In nucleotides, the CDR3 is TGTGCCAGTAAAGAAGCAGCGAACACCGGGGAGCTGTTTTTT. Translating it yields CASKEAANTGELFF. V gene TRBV19 combines with J gene TRBJ2-2; D unresolved. The CDR3 runs to 14 residues. Trimming removed 7 bases from V and 0 bases from J, with 9 bases in between. CDR1 and CDR2 (germline): LNHDA, SQIVND (reference sequence).

J is TRBJ1-3 and V is TRBV10-3; D remains ambiguous. The CDR3 covers 12 residues. V was shortened by 7 bases and J by 0 bases, with 4 bases between the two germline ends. Germline V lookup: CDR1 ENHRY, CDR2 SYGVKD. CDR3 in amino acids: CAITNSGNTIYF. Written as DNA, the CDR3 is TGTGCCATCACCAACTCTGGAAACACCATATATTTT.

This clone was picked up a small number of times. This chain connects TRBV11-3 to TRBJ2-5, with D perhaps matching TRBD2 (6 bases). V dropped 0 bases and J dropped 5 bases, with 10 bases sitting between them. Germline V CDR1 and CDR2: SGHNT, YENEEA. This CDR3 contains 14 residues. Here the CDR3 reads CASSLEGGAETQYF. The CDR3 DNA sequence: TGTGCCAGCAGCTTAGAGGGGGGAGCGGAGACCCAGTACTTC.

The chain combines TRBV11-2 with TRBJ2-5; 7 bases fit TRBD2. The V and J ends lost 1 base and 0 bases, in that order; junction bases with no gene match: 2. There are 15 residues in the CDR3. Germline loops: CDR1 SGHAT, CDR2 FQNNGV. Here the CDR3 reads CASSLGRGYQETQYF. CDR3 DNA sequence: TGTGCCAGCAGCTTAGGGCGGGGGTACCAAGAGACCCAGTACTTC.

Regarding this clone: Other DNA sequences in the same sample also yield this CDR3. This chain connects TRBV11-2 to TRBJ2-7; D is uncertain. This CDR3 has 12 amino acids. Trimming shortened V by 1 base and J by 4 bases, and 5 bases separated the two germline ends. Germline loops: CDR1 SGHAT, CDR2 FQNNGV. CDR3 DNA sequence: TGTGCCAGCAGCTTAGGAAGTTACGAGCAGTACTTC. As protein: CASSLGSYEQYF.

V usage is TRBV11-2 and J usage is TRBJ2-2, with TRBD1 matching over 9 bases. The CDR3 length is 16 residues. CDR1 is SGHAT, CDR2 FQNNGV, per germline. Losses at the gene ends were 7 bases for V and 1 base for J; bases not matched to a gene: 7. The CDR3 region is CASTRTGVMNTGELFF. For the CDR3, the DNA is TGTGCCAGCACCAGGACAGGGGTAATGAACACCGGGGAGCTGTTTTTT.

The table lists this clone with a count of one. This chain links TRBV9 with TRBJ2-7; tentatively, D is TRBD2 (5 bases). The CDR3 contains 16 residues. Trimming left V 0 bases short and J 0 bases short, with 13 bases between. The germline V gene has CDR1 SGDLS and CDR2 YYNGEE. The CDR3 sequence: CASSVALEASSYEQYF. CDR3 nucleotide sequence: TGTGCCAGCAGCGTAGCTTTGGAGGCTAGCTCCTACGAGCAGTACTTC.

The chain employs TRBV28 and TRBJ1-1; 7 nucleotides match TRBD1. V trimming: 3 bases; J trimming: 2 bases; junction bases outside the gene matches: 6. Germline V gene sequence: CDR1 MDHEN, CDR2 SYDVKM. The CDR3 totals 15 residues. The CDR3 coding sequence is TGTGCCAGCAGTTTGAGGGGGCCCTTCAACACTGAAGCTTTCTTT. It translates to CASSLRGPFNTEAFF.

This clone was detected only once. This chain uses TRBV15 with TRBJ2-1; D perhaps matches TRBD1 (5 bases). Germline V lookup: CDR1 LNHNV, CDR2 YYDKDF (reference sequence). This CDR3 is 14 amino acids long. V gave up 3 bases and J gave up 6 bases, with 12 bases separating them. CDR3 in amino acids: CATSSIGQVNEQFF. Here the CDR3 DNA reads TGTGCCACCAGCAGTATTGGACAAGTCAATGAGCAGTTCTTC. Full variable domain (missing parts from reference TRBV15 and TRBJ2-1): DAMVIQNPRYQVTQFGKPVTLSCSQTLNHNVMYWYQQKSSQAPKLLFHYYDKDFNNEADTPDNFQSRRPNTSFCFLDIRSPGLGDTAMYLCATSSIGQVNEQFFGPGTRLTVL.

Written as DNA, the CDR3 is TGTGCCAGCAGTTTAAGGGGGCTCAGCGACAGGGGAGGAAATGAGCAGTTCTTC. As protein: CASSLRGLSDRGGNEQFF. The chain recombines TRBV27 with TRBJ2-1; 8 bases line up with TRBD1. Germline V gives CDR1 MNHEY, CDR2 SMNVEV (reference sequence). The CDR3 has 18 amino acids. Germline trimming cut 2 bases from V and 7 bases from J; bases unmatched to any gene: 16.

The V gene is TRBV28, the J gene TRBJ1-5, with 8 bases fitting TRBD1. Germline lookup yields CDR1 MDHEN and CDR2 SYDVKM. The CDR3 contains 18 residues. V gave up 3 bases and J gave up 8 bases; unmatched junction bases: 18. CDR3 bases: TGTGCCAGCAGTTTCACCCTATGGGGGGACAGGCCTTTAAAGCCCCAGCATTTT. Its protein is CASSFTLWGDRPLKPQHF.

The chain has TRBV2 and TRBJ2-1; possibly TRBD2 for D (6 bases). V was pared by 6 bases and J by 6 bases, with 12 bases between. CDR3 length equals 13 residues. Per germline, CDR1 SNHLY and CDR2 FYNNEI. The CDR3 coding sequence is TGTGCCAGCAGGGACGACGGGAGCAATGAGCAGTTCTTC. The encoded protein is CASRDDGSNEQFF.

The chain carries TRBV15 and TRBJ2-7, with TRBD1 as a possible D gene (6 bases). V was cut by 1 base and J by 0 bases, with 13 bases left in between. Germline V CDR1 and CDR2: LNHNV, YYDKDF (reference sequence). The CDR3 loop spans 16 amino acids. The CDR3 region is CATSRAVTGASYEQYF. The CDR3 nucleotides read TGTGCCACCAGCAGAGCCGTGACAGGCGCCTCCTACGAGCAGTACTTC.

The V gene is TRBV6-2 or TRBV6-3, the J gene TRBJ2-5; the D gene could be TRBD1 or TRBD2 (6 bases each). V dropped 5 bases and J dropped 3 bases, with 19 bases sitting between them. The V gene's germline CDR1 is MNHEY and CDR2 SVGEGT. This CDR3 is built from 16 residues. The DNA of the CDR3 is TGTGCCAGCAGTAGGGGGATAGTGTGGAGGGAAGAGACCCAGTACTTC. This codes for CASSRGIVWREETQYF.

The genes are TRBV19 and TRBJ2-3; 10 bases align to TRBD2. The CDR3 loop spans 17 amino acids. Germline CDR1 reads LNHDA; CDR2 reads SQIVND (reference sequence). V shed 4 bases, J shed 4 bases, and the junction held 11 bases outside the gene matches. CDR3 bases: TGTGCCAGTAGTACACGTCCGGGACTAGCGTACCCAGATACGCAGTATTTT. Translated: CASSTRPGLAYPDTQYF.

The gene calls are TRBV6-1 and TRBJ1-5; D uncertain. Germline V gene sequence: CDR1 MNHNS, CDR2 SASEGT. The CDR3 covers 14 residues. The V end was cut by 2 bases, the J end by 0 bases, with 5 bases between. The CDR3 nucleotides are TGTGCCAGCAGTGAAAGATATAGCAATCAGCCCCAGCATTTT. The encoded protein is CASSERYSNQPQHF.

The chain uses TRBV7-6 and TRBJ2-7; 9 bases agree with TRBD1. The germline V gene has CDR1 SGHVS and CDR2 FNYEAQ. V was clipped by 0 bases and J by 3 bases; unmatched bases: 9. This CDR3 spans 17 amino acids. Here the CDR3 reads CASSLAPGTGTDYEQYF. The DNA of the CDR3 is TGTGCCAGCAGCTTAGCCCCGGGGACAGGGACAGACTACGAGCAGTACTTC.

The V call is TRBV3-1 (or the pseudogene TRBV3-2), the J call TRBJ2-1; TRBD1 might be the D (6 bases). The CDR3 totals 15 residues. V gave up 3 bases and J gave up 5 bases, with 14 bases separating them. Germline V gene sequence: CDR1 LGHDT, CDR2 YNNKEL (reference sequence). Here the CDR3 DNA reads TGTGCCAGCAGCCAGACTACGGGACAAAACAATGAGCAGTTCTTC. The encoded protein is CASSQTTGQNNEQFF.

This rearrangement joins TRBV25-1 to TRBJ1-4; maybe TRBD1 (5 bases). Deletions cut 6 bases from V and 0 bases from J, with 11 bases between. CDR1 is MGHDK and CDR2 is SYGVNS in the germline V gene. The CDR3 runs to 15 residues. The CDR3 sequence is CASSHGTSTNEKLFF. In DNA, the CDR3 is TGTGCCAGCAGCCACGGGACGTCAACTAATGAAAAACTGTTTTTT. The full variable domain, its missing parts supplied by reference TRBV25-1 and TRBJ1-4, is EADIYQTPRYLVIGTGKKITLECSQTMGHDKMYWYQQDPGMELHLIHYSYGVNSTEKGDLSSESTVSRIRTEHFPLTLESARPSHTSQYLCASSHGTSTNEKLFFGSGTQLSVL.

J is TRBJ2-1 and V is TRBV21-1; TRBD2, as called in the table, went unchecked against the DNA. TRBV21-1 is noted as a pseudogene. This CDR3 has 18 residues. CDR3 loop: CASSTRERGPSSYNEQFF. The CDR3 nucleotides are TGTGCCAGCAGCACGCGGGAGAGGGGACCTAGCTCCTACAATGAGCAGTTCTTC.

This chain joins TRBV15 and TRBJ1-3; no clear D gene. The CDR3 runs to 15 residues. The germline V gene has CDR1 LNHNV and CDR2 YYDKDF (reference sequence). V was shortened by 5 bases and J by 0 bases, with 11 bases between the two germline ends. CDR3 in DNA: TGTGCCACCAGCCTGCCTTACGACTCTGGAAACACCATATATTTT. The encoded protein is CATSLPYDSGNTIYF.

The chain carries TRBV4-3 and TRBJ2-2; TRBD1 is a possible D gene (6 bases). Germline CDR1 is LGHNA and CDR2 is YSLEER. The CDR3 has 16 residues. The germline V and J ends were trimmed by 0 bases and 6 bases, with 14 bases remaining between them. CDR3 nucleotides: TGCGCCAGCAGCCAAGAACCAGGGGTAAACGCCGGGGAGCTGTTTTTT. Its translation is CASSQEPGVNAGELFF.

V usage is TRBV7-9 and J usage is TRBJ1-1; 7 bases are shared with TRBD1. The CDR3 consists of 17 residues. The ends lost 6 bases at V and 0 bases at J; junction bases unmatched: 13. Per germline, CDR1 SEHNR and CDR2 FQNEAQ (reference sequence). The CDR3 reads CASRDKPGQKMNTEAFF. In DNA, the CDR3 is TGTGCCAGCAGAGACAAACCGGGACAGAAAATGAACACTGAAGCTTTCTTT. Full variable domain (remainder filled in from reference TRBV7-9 and TRBJ1-1): DTGVSQNPRHKITKRGQNVTFRCDPISEHNRLYWYRQTLGQGPEFLTYFQNEAQLEKSRLLSDRFSAERPKGSFSTLEIQRTEQGDSAMYLCASRDKPGQKMNTEAFFGQGTRLTVV.

This sequence joins TRBV27 and TRBJ1-6, with unresolved D. Per the germline V gene, CDR1 is MNHEY and CDR2 is SMNVEV (reference sequence). Trimming removed 2 bases from V and 7 bases from J, with 9 bases in between. The CDR3 runs to 14 residues. CDR3 sequence: CASSLEGENSPLHF. DNA for the CDR3: TGTGCCAGCAGTTTAGAGGGAGAGAATTCACCCCTCCACTTT.

The chain combines TRBV28 with TRBJ2-3; perhaps TRBD2 as D (5 bases). The CDR3 is 16 amino acids. Trimming pared 2 bases from V and 0 bases from J, leaving 12 bases between. CDR1 is MDHEN, CDR2 SYDVKM, per germline. Here the CDR3 reads CASSLREIASTDTQYF. The CDR3 nucleotides read TGTGCCAGCAGTTTAAGGGAGATCGCTAGCACAGATACGCAGTATTTT.

This clone was seen more than once but under ten times. This sample includes further DNA sequences coding for the same CDR3. The V call is TRBV5-1, the J call TRBJ1-3; D gene uncertain. Trimming removed 0 bases from V and 4 bases from J, with 8 bases in between. This CDR3 region has 14 residues. Germline loops: CDR1 SGHRS, CDR2 YFSETQ. DNA for the CDR3: TGCGCCAGCAGCTTGGGGGGTGCAGGAAACACCATATATTTT. Its translation: CASSLGGAGNTIYF.

The rearrangement joins TRBV3-1 (or the pseudogene TRBV3-2) to TRBJ1-2, with D possibly being TRBD1 (5 bases). The V and J ends lost 4 bases and 2 bases respectively, with 14 bases between them. Germline CDR1 LGHDT, CDR2 YNNKEL (reference sequence). The CDR3 runs to 15 residues. The CDR3 region is CASSPTGDDNYGYTF. In DNA, the CDR3 is TGTGCCAGCAGCCCGACGGGGGACGACAACTATGGCTACACCTTC.